The sequence of this TCR beta chain was determined in a study of blood T cells in healthy people across ages. Using a J-beta primer mix together with a sample-barcoded 5' primer, a second PCR was run for about 6 to 11 cycles. MiXCR, run by TCRdb on the 5' RACE reads, gives a single entry per CDR3 protein. This table holds fewer than 1.5 million distinct CDR3 sequences, approximately 42% found once. General study points: Naive CD4+ cell counts and diversity both ran higher in long-lived than in aged donors.

The CDR3 has 14 amino acids. Germline CDR1 is DFQATT and CDR2 is SNEGSKA (reference sequence). The ends were cut back, 1 base at V and 2 bases at J, with 10 bases in the middle. A note on this clonotype: Its antigen is not identified.

The J gene is TRBJ2-3, the V gene TRBV20-1, with D perhaps assigned TRBD1 or TRBD2 (6 bases each). The clonotype was recovered from a woman aged 18 to 35 in good health. The sequencing input was blood. CDR3 sequence (DNA): TGCAGTGCTAGAGGGGGGGCACTCACAGATACGCAGTATTTT. It translates to CSARGGALTDTQYF.